Following are 26 T cell receptor beta chains from one sample sequenced in a study of blood T cell repertoires in COVID-19 (dated by TCRdb to 2020 to 2021). The method was the immunoSEQ multiplex PCR assay. Not all clones reach the TCRdb copy of this immuneACCESS table, which keeps in-frame sequences only. Checked studies attribute under half of the gap to unresolved V genes and leave the rest unexplained. The sample table contains more than 65,000 clones; only one count was recorded for around 83% of them. The ten biggest clones cover 5% to 6% of the sample. Sequencing was done on a sample of peripheral blood. The receptor set was obtained from a middle-aged man with active COVID-19.

The genes are TRBV9 and TRBJ1-2; possibly TRBD1 for D (5 bases). The CDR3 loop spans 14 amino acids. Between the trimmed V and J ends, which lost 4 bases and 4 bases, there was a span of 14 bases. Germline CDR1 and CDR2: SGDLS and YYNGEE. CDR3 region: CASSFQGYGYGYTF. Here the CDR3 DNA reads TGTGCCAGCAGCTTTCAGGGCTACGGCTATGGCTACACCTTC. Combining the CDR3 with reference TRBV9 and TRBJ1-2 gives the whole variable domain DSGVTQTPKHLITATGQRVTLRCSPRSGDLSVYWYQQSLDQGLQFLIQYYNGEERAKGNILERFSAQQFPDLHSELNLSSLELGDSALYFCASSFQGYGYGYTFGSGTRLTVV.

The chain is built from TRBV5-1 and TRBJ2-4, with D possibly matching TRBD1 (6 bases). Germline loops: CDR1 SGHRS, CDR2 YFSETQ. V gave up 5 bases and J gave up 11 bases, with 17 bases separating them. This CDR3 contains 13 residues. In DNA, the CDR3 is TGCGCCAGCAGTTTTCATGATAAGGGGGTTCAGTACTTC. Residues: CASSFHDKGVQYF.

The chain carries TRBV7-3 and TRBJ2-3; 11 bases line up with TRBD2. This CDR3 comprises 15 residues. J lost 6 bases, V lost 4 bases, and 6 bases had no gene match. In germline, CDR1 is SGHTA, CDR2 FQGTGA. The CDR3 reads CASSSTSGEPDTQYF. The CDR3 nucleotides are TGTGCCAGCAGCTCGACTAGCGGGGAACCCGATACGCAGTATTTT.

CDR3 amino acids: CASSLRGNQPQHF. For the CDR3, the DNA is TGTGCCAGCAGTTTAAGGGGGAATCAGCCCCAGCATTTT. The chain uses TRBV12-3 or TRBV12-4 and TRBJ1-5, with D possibly TRBD1 on 6 matching bases. V lost 2 bases and J lost 4, with 6 bases in between. The CDR3 has 13 amino acids.

This chain uses TRBV4-1 with TRBJ1-2; weak D call: TRBD1 (6 bases). This CDR3 contains 13 residues. Trimming pared 3 bases from V and 4 bases from J, leaving 9 bases between. Germline V lookup: CDR1 MGHRA, CDR2 YSYEKL. In nucleotides, the CDR3 is TGCGCCAGCAGCCAGGGGGCTCTCTATGGCTACACCTTC. It yields the protein CASSQGALYGYTF.

A single count supports this clone. This rearrangement joins TRBV30 to TRBJ2-3, with 10 bases that match TRBD2. J lost 3 bases, V lost 2 bases, and 11 bases had no gene match. This CDR3 is built from 17 residues. Germline loops: CDR1 GTSNPN, CDR2 SVGIG (reference sequence). In DNA, the CDR3 is TGTGCCTGGAGTTTCAGGGTAGCGGGGGGCAAGACAGATACGCAGTATTTT. Protein: CAWSFRVAGGKTDTQYF.

V and J are TRBV7-3 and TRBJ2-3; the D gene is possibly TRBD2 (6 bases). CDR3 length: 16 residues. Trimming removed 5 bases at V and 2 bases at J, with 17 bases between. The germline V gene encodes CDR1 SGHTA and CDR2 FQGTGA. CDR3 protein: CASSPTSPSVTDTQYF. CDR3 sequence (DNA): TGTGCCAGCAGCCCCACGTCCCCTAGCGTCACAGATACGCAGTATTTT.

The V call is TRBV6-5, the J call TRBJ1-1; maybe TRBD1 (6 bases). Trimming cost V 6 bases and J 6 bases, with 14 bases left between them. The CDR3 is 13 amino acids. From germline, CDR1 is MNHEY and CDR2 SVGAGI. The chain's CDR3 is CASSLTGRAEAFF. CDR3 DNA sequence: TGTGCCAGCAGCTTGACAGGTCGCGCTGAAGCTTTCTTT.

V is TRBV7-2 and J is TRBJ2-3; a possible D gene is TRBD1 (6 bases). The germline gives CDR1 SGHTA, CDR2 FQGNSA. This CDR3 contains 16 residues. V shed 3 bases and J shed 1 base, with 14 bases lying between them. CDR3 amino acids: CASSFHRVSRTDTQYF. In DNA, the CDR3 is TGTGCCAGCAGCTTCCACAGGGTATCTCGCACAGATACGCAGTATTTT.

The chain carries TRBV25-1 and TRBJ2-7; 11 positions agree with TRBD2. V shed 6 bases and J 7 bases; nucleotides not matched to a gene: 8. CDR1 MGHDK and CDR2 SYGVNS come from the germline V gene. The CDR3 sequence is 14 residues long. This CDR3 is CASRATSGVGEQYF. In nucleotides, the CDR3 is TGTGCCAGCAGGGCGACTAGCGGGGTAGGGGAGCAGTACTTC.

The chain combines TRBV2 with TRBJ2-1; TRBD2 matches at 9 bases. The CDR3 length is 18 residues. Trimming took 2 bases from V and 7 from J; bases not matched to a gene: 15. Germline CDR1 SNHLY, CDR2 FYNNEI. The CDR3 spells CASSEHGLAGVRGNEQFF. DNA of the CDR3: TGTGCCAGCAGTGAACACGGGTTAGCGGGAGTTCGGGGAAATGAGCAGTTCTTC.

The chain joins TRBV9 to TRBJ2-7; perhaps TRBD2 as D (6 bases). The CDR3 covers 14 residues. V gave up 4 bases and J gave up 0 bases, with 11 bases separating them. Germline V lookup: CDR1 SGDLS, CDR2 YYNGEE. Written as DNA, the CDR3 is TGTGCCAGCAGCCCTGCGGGATTCTCCTACGAGCAGTACTTC. It encodes CASSPAGFSYEQYF.

This clone came up a few times. This sequence joins TRBV12-5 and TRBJ2-3, with D hard to call. V was pared by 6 bases and J by 4 bases, with 14 bases between. This CDR3 is 14 amino acids long. The germline gives CDR1 LGHNT, CDR2 FRNRAP. CDR3 DNA sequence: TGTGCTAGTGGCCCGAGGAGTGGCGCAGATACGCAGTATTTT. As protein: CASGPRSGADTQYF.

The rearrangement links TRBV27 to TRBJ2-2; a possible D gene is TRBD2 (7 bases). Trimming removed 6 bases at V and 2 bases at J, with 34 bases between. Germline assignment: CDR1 MNHEY and CDR2 SMNVEV (reference sequence). CDR3 length equals 22 residues. This chain's CDR3 is CASSPPEEGGEGDSDNTGELFF. CDR3 coding DNA: TGTGCCAGCAGCCCCCCGGAAGAAGGGGGGGAGGGCGATTCGGACAACACCGGGGAGCTGTTTTTT.

The genes are TRBV28 and TRBJ2-4; the D gene is possibly TRBD1 (6 bases). V lost 6 bases to trimming and J lost 6 bases, with 15 bases between them. Germline assignment: CDR1 MDHEN and CDR2 SYDVKM. The CDR3 extends over 14 amino acids. In nucleotides, the CDR3 is TGTGCCAGCAGGCCCACAGGGATGTTAAACATTCAGTACTTC. Protein product: CASRPTGMLNIQYF.

This clone has more than one count but fewer than ten. The gene calls are TRBV2 and TRBJ2-7, with TRBD1 matching 9 bases. V was clipped by 6 bases and J by 2 bases; unmatched bases: 5. This CDR3 contains 14 residues. Germline CDR1 reads SNHLY; CDR2 reads FYNNEI. The CDR3 region is CASRDRGNTYEQYF. CDR3 nucleotides: TGTGCCAGCAGGGACAGGGGAAACACCTACGAGCAGTACTTC. Combining the CDR3 with reference TRBV2 and TRBJ2-7 gives the whole variable domain EPEVTQTPSHQVTQMGQEVILRCVPISNHLYFYWYRQILGQKVEFLVSFYNNEISEKSEIFDDQFSVERPDGSNFTLKIRSTKLEDSAMYFCASRDRGNTYEQYFGPGTRLTVT.

The chain couples TRBV4-2 to TRBJ2-3; maybe TRBD1 (7 bases). V gave up 0 bases and J gave up 5 bases, with 15 bases separating them. The germline gives CDR1 LGHNA, CDR2 YNFKEQ. The CDR3 spans 16 residues. Here the CDR3 reads CASSQEVGTAGDTQYF. The CDR3 DNA reads TGTGCCAGCAGCCAAGAAGTGGGGACAGCGGGAGATACGCAGTATTTT.

The rearrangement joins TRBV7-3 to TRBJ2-3; TRBD2 is a possible D gene (5 bases). Germline V gene sequence: CDR1 SGHTA, CDR2 FQGTGA. Trimming pared 0 bases from V and 6 bases from J, leaving 7 bases between. This CDR3 is built from 13 residues. The CDR3 is CASSLTWEDTQYF. The CDR3 region has the DNA TGTGCCAGCAGCTTAACTTGGGAGGATACGCAGTATTTT.

The CDR3 reads CASSPGLAGVTDTQYF. The DNA for the CDR3 is TGTGCCAGCAGCCCGGGACTAGCGGGGGTCACAGATACGCAGTATTTT. J is TRBJ2-3 and V is TRBV7-8; 14 bases line up with TRBD2. With 5 bases clipped from V and 2 bases from J, the junction kept 3 bases outside the gene matches. The CDR3 sequence is 16 residues long. Germline V gene sequence: CDR1 SGHVS, CDR2 FQNEAQ.

This clone appeared once. This chain uses TRBV6-5 with TRBJ2-7; 7 nucleotides agree with TRBD2. With V trimmed by 5 bases and J by 0 bases, 4 bases remained unmatched. Germline-derived CDR1 and CDR2 are MNHEY and SVGAGI. The CDR3 extends over 14 amino acids. As DNA, the CDR3 is TGTGCCAGCAGTCTAACTAGCGCCTCCTACGAGCAGTACTTC. Its protein product is CASSLTSASYEQYF.

This clone was found once. This rearrangement joins TRBV27 to TRBJ2-7; a weak D match, TRBD1 (6 bases). V lost 4 bases to trimming and J lost 1 base, with 11 bases between them. The CDR3 loop spans 14 amino acids. Germline V gene data show CDR1 as MNHEY and CDR2 as SMNVEV (reference sequence). In DNA form, the CDR3 reads TGTGCCAGCAGTTCCGCGGACAGATCCTACGAGCAGTACTTC. Residues: CASSSADRSYEQYF.

This clone was detected a few times. This sequence joins TRBV2 and TRBJ2-7; D remains unclear. The CDR3 is made up of 11 amino acids. With 7 bases removed from V and 7 bases from J, the gap between germline ends came to 11 bases. Germline V lookup: CDR1 SNHLY, CDR2 FYNNEI. Here the CDR3 reads CASNLNFEQYF. The CDR3 DNA reads as TGTGCCAGCAATCTTAACTTTGAGCAGTACTTC. The full variable domain, its missing parts supplied by reference TRBV2 and TRBJ2-7, is EPEVTQTPSHQVTQMGQEVILRCVPISNHLYFYWYRQILGQKVEFLVSFYNNEISEKSEIFDDQFSVERPDGSNFTLKIRSTKLEDSAMYFCASNLNFEQYFGPGTRLTVT.

V is TRBV5-1 and J is TRBJ2-2; TRBD2 aligns across 10 bases. CDR1 is SGHRS, CDR2 YFSETQ, per germline. The CDR3 covers 17 residues. The ends lost 0 bases at V and 4 bases at J; junction bases unmatched: 6. CDR3 bases: TGCGCCAGCAGCTTGGCCCTAGCGGGAGCTAGCACCGGGGAGCTGTTTTTT. Its translation is CASSLALAGASTGELFF.

V is TRBV28 and J is TRBJ1-4; 9 bases match TRBD1. The CDR3 consists of 14 residues. With V trimmed by 4 bases and J by 8 bases, 5 bases remained unmatched. Germline CDR1 reads MDHEN; CDR2 reads SYDVKM. The CDR3 here is CASSSWDRVEKLFF. The CDR3 nucleotides are TGTGCCAGCAGTTCCTGGGACAGGGTCGAAAAACTGTTTTTT.

This rearrangement joins TRBV5-4 to TRBJ2-3; TRBD1 might be the D (6 bases). Germline V gene data show CDR1 as SGHNT and CDR2 as YYREEE (reference sequence). V dropped 4 bases and J dropped 1 base, with 13 bases sitting between them. There are 15 residues in the CDR3. The CDR3 loop reads CASSLGGQGTDTQYF. CDR3 DNA sequence: TGTGCCAGCAGCCTAGGGGGTCAGGGCACAGATACGCAGTATTTT.

V gene TRBV7-2 combines with J gene TRBJ2-1, with 13 nucleotides matching TRBD2. Germline CDR1 reads SGHTA; CDR2 reads FQGNSA. The CDR3 extends over 14 amino acids. With V trimmed by 4 bases and J by 8 bases, 2 bases remained unmatched. CDR3 in DNA: TGTGCCAGCAGCTCCGGACTAGCGGGAGATGAGCAGTTCTTC. Protein product: CASSSGLAGDEQFF. The variable domain in full, completed from reference TRBV7-2 and TRBJ2-1, reads GAGVSQSPSNKVTEKGKDVELRCDPISGHTALYWYRQSLGQGLEFLIYFQGNSAPDKSGLPSDRFSAERTGGSVSTLTIQRTQQEDSAVYLCASSSGLAGDEQFFGPGTRLTVL.